This TCR beta chain was sequenced during a study of regulatory T cells in long-lasting Graves disease. About the research overall: Patients with persistent Graves' disease had over 5 years of antithyroid drugs and persistent TSH receptor antibodies.

CDR3 length: 16 residues. The V and J ends lost 3 bases and 0 bases respectively, with 13 bases between them. The germline gives CDR1 MDHEN, CDR2 SYDVKM. For TCR beta, libraries came from iRepertoire HTBI primers and Arm-PCR of CDR3 regions. TCRdb called the multiplex PCR reads again in MiXCR, with one record for every CDR3 protein. The sample yields over 350,000 distinct CDR3 sequences, around 20% seen once. The time point denotes: persistent/refractory GD, antithyroid drugs over 5 years with positive TRAb. Researchers made the TCR library from RNA that was extracted from PBMCs. As regards this clonotype: The target antigen is unknown.

Study results and limitations: Graves' patients with persistent disease showed TCR diversity lower than patients newly diagnosed. Favored usage of TRBV28, TRBJ1-2 and TRBJ2-5 was recorded in persistent disease.

The sample consisted of peripheral blood mononuclear cells (PBMCs), taken when the disease was refractory, from a patient treated with antithyroid drugs. This chain joins TRBV28 and TRBJ2-3; D uncertain. This receptor was taken from a female donor with Graves disease. CDR3 in DNA: TGTGCCAGCAGTTTGCTGATGCGGTCTAGCACAGATACGCAGTATTTT. Translating gives CASSLLMRSSTDTQYF. Using reference TRBV28 and TRBJ2-3 for the parts outside the CDR3, the full variable domain is DVKVTQSSRYLVKRTGEKVFLECVQDMDHENMFWYRQDPGLGLRLIYFSYDVKMKEKGDIPEGYSVSREKKERFSLILESASTNQTSMYLCASSLLMRSSTDTQYFGPGTRLTVL.